Shown below are 16 T cell receptor beta chains from a single sample sequenced in a study of blood T cell repertoires in COVID-19 (dated by TCRdb to 2020 to 2022). The library was obtained by the immunoSEQ multiplex PCR assay. The clones in this table, taken by TCRdb from immuneACCESS, are in-frame only. Not every clone is retained; where verified, under half of the shortfall comes from an unresolved V gene, and the cause of the rest is unknown. The table for this sample lists about 140,000 clones; approximately 84% of them were counted only once. The leading ten clones occupy 3.4% of the sample. The sequenced material came from PBMCs or T cells enriched from blood (not recorded which). The receptors stem from a woman between 45 and 60 years old with acute COVID-19.

CDR3 loop: CASSQGAGTGKGAYEQYF. CDR3 DNA sequence: TGCGCCAGCAGCCAAGGTGCTGGAACGGGAAAGGGGGCGTATGAGCAGTACTTC. The chain is built from TRBV4-3 and TRBJ2-7; TRBD1 aligns across 7 bases. The CDR3 totals 18 residues. CDR1 and CDR2 from the germline V gene are LGHNA and YSLEER. Trimming cost V 1 base and J 7 bases; bases outside gene matches: 19.

This clone has just one count. The chain has TRBV5-1 and TRBJ2-3; D perhaps matches TRBD2 (6 bases). Germline lookup yields CDR1 SGHRS and CDR2 YFSETQ. This CDR3 spans 14 amino acids. With 6 bases removed from V and 4 bases from J, the gap between germline ends came to 15 bases. DNA for the CDR3: TGCGCCAGCAAGGAGGGAGCCCCTGCAGATACGCAGTATTTT. This codes for CASKEGAPADTQYF.

The V gene is TRBV6-2 or TRBV6-3, the J gene TRBJ2-1; 11 nucleotides agree with TRBD2. The germline CDR1 and CDR2 sequences are MNHEY and SVGEGT. Germline trimming cut 2 bases from V and 6 bases from J; bases unmatched to any gene: 6. The CDR3 totals 16 residues. DNA for the CDR3: TGTGCCAGCAGTTACCCACTAGCGGGAGTTATCAATGAGCAGTTCTTC. This sequence encodes CASSYPLAGVINEQFF.

The J gene is TRBJ1-1, the V gene TRBV7-2, with D uncertain. The CDR3 is 13 amino acids. With 5 bases removed from V and 4 bases from J, the gap between germline ends came to 11 bases. Per the germline V gene, CDR1 is SGHTA and CDR2 is FQGNSA. DNA of the CDR3: TGTGCCAGCAGCCAATATTCGCGCACTGAAGCTTTCTTT. Its protein product is CASSQYSRTEAFF.

The chain recombines TRBV5-4 with TRBJ2-3; D might be TRBD1 (6 bases). Deletions cut 4 bases from V and 8 bases from J, with 11 bases between. Germline-derived CDR1 and CDR2 are SGHNT and YYREEE (reference sequence). The length of the CDR3 is 12 residues. The CDR3 reads CASSPEGVTQYF. The DNA for the CDR3 is TGTGCCAGCAGCCCCGAGGGGGTTACGCAGTATTTT.

The chain employs TRBV5-1 and TRBJ1-2, with D perhaps TRBD1 (5 bases). Germline CDR1 SGHRS, CDR2 YFSETQ. Trimming removed 0 bases at V and 12 bases at J, with 21 bases between. This CDR3 spans 15 amino acids. The chain's CDR3 is CASSLDLDTRYRHTF. In DNA, the CDR3 is TGCGCCAGCAGCTTGGATCTGGACACAAGATATCGTCACACCTTC.

CDR3 DNA: TGTGCTAGTGGTTCCGGTGGGACTGGAGACCGGGGCGAGCAGTACTTC. Its protein product is CASGSGGTGDRGEQYF. The V gene is TRBV12-5, the J gene TRBJ2-7, with D perhaps TRBD2 (6 bases). Germline V CDR1 and CDR2: LGHNT, FRNRAP. Trimming stripped 4 bases from V and 6 bases from J, with 22 bases between. The CDR3 loop spans 16 amino acids.

V is TRBV29-1 and J is TRBJ2-1, with 10 bases aligning to TRBD2. The germline V gene encodes CDR1 SQVTM and CDR2 ANQGSEA. The length of the CDR3 is 14 residues. The junction had 2 bases not matched to a gene; V was cut back by 1 base and J by 5 bases. DNA of the CDR3: TGCAGCGTTGAAGGAGCGGGAGGGAACAATGAGCAGTTCTTC. This codes for CSVEGAGGNNEQFF.

V usage is TRBV29-1 and J usage is TRBJ2-7; tentatively, D is TRBD2 (6 bases). The germline V gene encodes CDR1 SQVTM and CDR2 ANQGSEA. The CDR3 has 14 residues. Deletions cut 7 bases from V and 6 bases from J, with 22 bases between. CDR3 coding DNA: TGCAGCGCTGGCTCCGGAGGGCTCGTCACCGAGCAGTACTTC. Amino acids: CSAGSGGLVTEQYF.

The chain employs TRBV9 and TRBJ2-7, with D possibly matching TRBD2 (6 bases). Trimming removed 4 bases from V and 2 bases from J, with 19 bases in between. Germline assignment: CDR1 SGDLS and CDR2 YYNGEE. The CDR3 is 16 residues long. The CDR3 protein is CASSLTAVADTYEQYF. Written as DNA, the CDR3 is TGTGCCAGCAGCCTCACCGCGGTAGCGGACACCTACGAGCAGTACTTC.

J is TRBJ1-1 and V is TRBV7-9; 8 bases align to TRBD1. J was trimmed by 4 bases and V by 3 bases; bases with no gene match: 4. This CDR3 has 14 amino acids. Germline lookup yields CDR1 SEHNR and CDR2 FQNEAQ (reference sequence). The CDR3 DNA follows: TGTGCCAGCAGCTTCGGCGGGACAGGCACTGAAGCTTTCTTT. Protein product: CASSFGGTGTEAFF. Complete variable domain (other parts from reference TRBV7-9 and TRBJ1-1): DTGVSQNPRHKITKRGQNVTFRCDPISEHNRLYWYRQTLGQGPEFLTYFQNEAQLEKSRLLSDRFSAERPKGSFSTLEIQRTEQGDSAMYLCASSFGGTGTEAFFGQGTRLTVV.

This chain joins TRBV3-1 (or the pseudogene TRBV3-2) and TRBJ1-2; 8 bases map to TRBD1. V lost 0 bases, J lost 3 bases, and 6 bases stayed unmatched. Germline CDR1 LGHDT, CDR2 YNNKEL (reference sequence). The CDR3 is 16 amino acids. This chain's CDR3 is CASSQEWAGGDYGYTF. In DNA form, the CDR3 reads TGTGCCAGCAGCCAAGAGTGGGCAGGGGGCGACTATGGCTACACCTTC.

V and J are TRBV10-3 and TRBJ1-5; D is perhaps TRBD1 (5 bases). This CDR3 contains 15 residues. Per germline, CDR1 ENHRY and CDR2 SYGVKD. V was pared by 0 bases and J by 5 bases, with 11 bases between. The CDR3, as DNA: TGTGCCATCAGTGAGTCGGGGATAGGGGATCAGCCCCAGCATTTT. It codes for CAISESGIGDQPQHF.

V gene TRBV21-1 combines with J gene TRBJ1-6; the table assigns TRBD1, which was not confirmed against the DNA. TRBV21-1 is a pseudogene. The CDR3 has 19 amino acids. CDR3 coding DNA: TGTGCCAGCAGCAAATCTGTGCAGGGGGCAGGTTCCTATAATTCACCCCTCCACTTT. It codes for CASSKSVQGAGSYNSPLHF.

The chain joins TRBV14 to TRBJ2-7; the D gene is possibly TRBD2 (5 bases). CDR3 length: 15 amino acids. Germline loops: CDR1 SGHDN, CDR2 FVKESK. V lost 0 bases, J lost 2 bases, and 11 bases lay in between. The CDR3 DNA is TGTGCCAGCAGCCAAGATTGGAGGCCACCCTACGAGCAGTACTTC. Encoded protein: CASSQDWRPPYEQYF.

The rearrangement uses TRBV2 and TRBJ2-1; possibly TRBD2 for D (6 bases). Germline assignment: CDR1 SNHLY and CDR2 FYNNEI. This CDR3 comprises 14 residues. The V end lost 10 bases, the J end lost 6 bases, and 19 bases lay between the germline ends. This CDR3 is CANKAGHSSNEQFF. The CDR3 DNA sequence: TGTGCCAACAAAGCGGGCCACTCGAGCAATGAGCAGTTCTTC.